This T cell receptor beta chain was found in a study of blood T cells in healthy people across ages. Study conclusions and caveats: Any conclusive comparison of naive versus antigen-experienced cells was prevented by using unsorted PBMCs.

Comments on this clonotype: Its antigen is undetermined.

With a J-beta primer mix and a sample-barcoded 5' primer, a second PCR ran about 6 to 11 cycles. Unique molecular identifiers of 12 random nucleotides labeled each cDNA. TCRdb ran MiXCR on the 5' RACE reads and lists one entry per CDR3 protein. The sample consists of about 1.4 million distinct CDR3 sequences, almost 60% of them appearing once. Germline V lookup: CDR1 SEHNR, CDR2 FQNEAQ (reference sequence). The CDR3 has 16 amino acids. V dropped 1 base and J dropped 2; count of bases not matched to a gene: 4. Healthy Russian Caucasian donors spanned ages about 6 to 100 years. Investigators took around 10 milliliters of peripheral blood from every donor.

Sequenced: blood. The gene calls are TRBV7-9 and TRBJ1-4; TRBD1 aligns across 7 bases. This TCR was sampled from a man between 18 and 29 years old in good health. Here the CDR3 DNA reads TGTGCCAGCAGCTTAGGGGTGGACAGGACTAATGAAAAACTGTTTTTT. It encodes CASSLGVDRTNEKLFF.